This T cell receptor beta chain was recorded in a study of STAT5B mutations in CD4+ large granular lymphocyte leukemia. The CDR3 runs 15 residues. V dropped 1 base and J dropped 0 bases, with 7 bases sitting between them. The germline gives CDR1 SEHNR, CDR2 FQNEAQ (reference sequence). Only in-frame clones appear in the TCRdb table, and some are missing; sequencing was by immunoSEQ multiplex PCR. The sample lists fewer than 25,000 clones; around 79% were seen once. The source material was CD4+ T cells from blood buffy coats. This receptor was obtained from a human donor in good health. The chain couples TRBV7-9 to TRBJ2-1; D gene uncertain. In DNA form, the CDR3 reads TGTGCCAGCAGCTTAGGGGATAGCTCCTACAATGAGCAGTTCTTC. It codes for CASSLGDSSYNEQFF. Filled out from reference TRBV7-9 and TRBJ2-1, the complete variable domain reads DTGVSQNPRHKITKRGQNVTFRCDPISEHNRLYWYRQTLGQGPEFLTYFQNEAQLEKSRLLSDRFSAERPKGSFSTLEIQRTEQGDSAMYLCASSLGDSSYNEQFFGPGTRLTVL.